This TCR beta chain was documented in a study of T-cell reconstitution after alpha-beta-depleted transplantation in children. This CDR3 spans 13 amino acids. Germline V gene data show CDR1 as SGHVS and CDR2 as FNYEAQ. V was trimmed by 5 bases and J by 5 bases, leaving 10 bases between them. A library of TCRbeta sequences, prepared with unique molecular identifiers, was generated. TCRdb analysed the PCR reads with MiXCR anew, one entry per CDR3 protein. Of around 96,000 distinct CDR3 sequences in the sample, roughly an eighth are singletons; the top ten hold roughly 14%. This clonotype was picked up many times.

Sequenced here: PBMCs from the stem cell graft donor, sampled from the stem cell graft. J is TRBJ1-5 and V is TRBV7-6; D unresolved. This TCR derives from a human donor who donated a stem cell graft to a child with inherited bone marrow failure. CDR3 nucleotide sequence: TGTGCCAGCAGCCTAACCTTCTATCAGCCCCAGCATTTT. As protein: CASSLTFYQPQHF.